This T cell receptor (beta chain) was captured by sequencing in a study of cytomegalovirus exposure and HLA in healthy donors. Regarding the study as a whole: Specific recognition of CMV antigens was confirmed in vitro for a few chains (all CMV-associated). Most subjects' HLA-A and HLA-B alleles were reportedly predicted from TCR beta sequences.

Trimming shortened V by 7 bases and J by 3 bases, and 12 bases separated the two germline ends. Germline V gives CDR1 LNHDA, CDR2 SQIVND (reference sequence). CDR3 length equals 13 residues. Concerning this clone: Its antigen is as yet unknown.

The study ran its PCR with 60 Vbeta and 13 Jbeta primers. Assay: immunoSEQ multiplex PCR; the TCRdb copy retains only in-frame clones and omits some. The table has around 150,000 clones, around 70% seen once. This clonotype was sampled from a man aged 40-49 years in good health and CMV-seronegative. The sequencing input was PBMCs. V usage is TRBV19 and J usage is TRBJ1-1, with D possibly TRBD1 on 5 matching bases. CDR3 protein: CASIAGKDTEAFF. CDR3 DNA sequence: TGTGCCAGTATAGCAGGGAAGGACACTGAAGCTTTCTTT.